A selection of T cell receptor beta chains follows, all from one sample in a study of T cell changes during pregnancy in multiple sclerosis. This table comes from immunoSEQ multiplex PCR, and its TCRdb copy is limited to in-frame clones, with some not included. The table has around 29,000 clones, 70% to 90% seen once. The specimen was CD8+ T cells from peripheral blood mononuclear cells, collected after pregnancy. Every receptor here comes from a female donor with multiple sclerosis, enrolled in a pregnancy study. Each CDR3 is given with its conserved first and last residue. D genes are given only for firm matches. The size field is filled for only some rows; it gives once, few, many or a size class.

d_call,clone_size,v_call,j_call,cdr3_aa,cdr3_nt
-,-,TRBV11-2,TRBJ1-1,CASSLDTGGFTPKLF,TGTGCCAGCAGCTTAGATACCGGGGGTTTCACCCCCAAGCTGTTT
TRBD1,-,TRBV13,TRBJ1-1,CASSYTGGTEAFF,TGTGCCAGCAGTTATACAGGGGGCACTGAAGCTTTCTTT
-,-,TRBV2,TRBJ1-2,CARLDSNYGYTF,TGTGCCAGACTTGACAGCAACTATGGCTACACCTTC
-,-,TRBV5-1,TRBJ1-1,CASRSARGNTEAFF,TGCGCCAGCAGATCTGCTCGGGGGAACACTGAAGCTTTCTTT
TRBD1,once,TRBV11-2,TRBJ2-2,CASSLDIGTGLTGELFF,TGTGCCAGCAGCTTAGATATCGGGACAGGCCTCACCGGGGAGCTGTTTTTT
TRBD1,many,TRBV4-1,TRBJ1-1,CASSPLGGGQGNTEAFF,TGCGCCAGCAGCCCCTTAGGGGGCGGACAGGGGAACACTGAAGCTTTCTTT
-,-,TRBV13,TRBJ2-1,CASSFLTGIPLNEQFF,TGTGCCAGCAGCTTCTTAACAGGGATCCCTCTAAATGAGCAGTTCTTC
TRBD2,-,TRBV5-1,TRBJ2-5,CASSSGLADRGETQYF,TGCGCCAGCAGCTCGGGACTAGCGGACCGAGGGGAGACCCAGTACTTC
-,-,TRBV19,TRBJ1-2,CAIIRGGYTF,TGTGCCATAATCAGGGGCGGCTACACCTTC
TRBD2,-,TRBV19,TRBJ2-7,CASSSGGGVYEQYF,TGTGCCAGTAGTAGCGGGGGGGGAGTCTACGAGCAGTACTTC
TRBD1,-,TRBV7-9,TRBJ2-5,CASSLALRTGGKLRETQYF,TGTGCCAGCAGCTTAGCTCTCCGGACAGGGGGTAAATTACGAGAGACCCAGTACTTC
-,-,TRBV7-9,TRBJ1-1,CASSFGGVNEAFF,TGTGCCAGCAGCTTCGGAGGGGTAAATGAAGCTTTCTTT
-,-,TRBV9,TRBJ1-4,CASSVEPGLTNEKLFF,TGTGCCAGCAGCGTTGAGCCGGGACTCACTAATGAAAAACTGTTTTTT
TRBD2,-,TRBV29-1,TRBJ2-5,CSVAAFSGGRGETQYF,TGCAGCGTTGCCGCCTTTAGCGGGGGAAGAGGAGAGACCCAGTACTTC
TRBD2,-,TRBV27,TRBJ2-1,CASRKAGGRYNEQFF,TGTGCCAGCAGAAAAGCGGGGGGCCGGTACAATGAGCAGTTCTTC
TRBD1,few,TRBV30,TRBJ1-6,CAWSVRDRDIAPLHF,TGTGCCTGGAGTGTACGAGACAGGGATATTGCACCCCTCCACTTT